The clone carrying this T cell receptor (beta chain) appeared a few times. The antigen is not known. The data originate from a study of cytomegalovirus exposure and HLA in healthy donors. Study-level background: From 150 million to 200 million T cells, an earlier analysis saw approximately 120 million unique TCR beta sequences. Genotyping showed about 80% of over 350 donors falling in the Caucasian-associated ancestry cluster.

Study-level findings and limits: For most TCR sequences rarity was the rule, although some public TCRs occurred in many donors. Highly shared sequence variants in one cluster were likely a sequencing artifact.

Germline V CDR1 and CDR2: SGHAT, FQNNGV. The CDR3 contains 13 residues. V lost 4 bases, J lost 4 bases, and 10 bases lay in between. 60 Vbeta and 13 Jbeta primers were used in PCR. TCRdb's copy holds only in-frame clones and misses some; the assay was immunoSEQ multiplex PCR. The table has about 190,000 clones, about 80% seen once. The clonotype was recovered from a man between 35 and 55 years old in good health and CMV-seropositive. The genes are TRBV11-2 and TRBJ1-1; D unresolved. Sequencing used PBMCs. The CDR3 is CASSSGLGTEAFF. For the CDR3, the DNA is TGTGCCAGCAGCTCAGGATTGGGCACTGAAGCTTTCTTT. The variable domain in full, with the rest retrieved from reference TRBV11-2 and TRBJ1-1, is EAGVAQSPRYKIIEKRQSVAFWCNPISGHATLYWYQQILGQGPKLLIQFQNNGVVDDSQLPKDRFSAERLKGVDSTLKIQPAKLEDSAVYLCASSSGLGTEAFFGQGTRLTVV.